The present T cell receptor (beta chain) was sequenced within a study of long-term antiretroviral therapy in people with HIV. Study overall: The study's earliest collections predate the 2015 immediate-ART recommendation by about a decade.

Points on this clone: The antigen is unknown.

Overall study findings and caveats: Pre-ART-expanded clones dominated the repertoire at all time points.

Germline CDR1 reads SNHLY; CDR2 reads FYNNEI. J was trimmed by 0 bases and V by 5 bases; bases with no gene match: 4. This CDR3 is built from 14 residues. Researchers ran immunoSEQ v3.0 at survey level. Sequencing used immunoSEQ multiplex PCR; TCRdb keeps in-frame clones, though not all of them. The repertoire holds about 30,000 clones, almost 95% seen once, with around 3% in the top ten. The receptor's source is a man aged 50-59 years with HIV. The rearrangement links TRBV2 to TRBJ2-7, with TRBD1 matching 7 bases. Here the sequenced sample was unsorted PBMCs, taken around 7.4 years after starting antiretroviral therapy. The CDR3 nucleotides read TGTGCCAGCAGTCGGGACAGTTACTCCTACGAGCAGTACTTC. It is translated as CASSRDSYSYEQYF.